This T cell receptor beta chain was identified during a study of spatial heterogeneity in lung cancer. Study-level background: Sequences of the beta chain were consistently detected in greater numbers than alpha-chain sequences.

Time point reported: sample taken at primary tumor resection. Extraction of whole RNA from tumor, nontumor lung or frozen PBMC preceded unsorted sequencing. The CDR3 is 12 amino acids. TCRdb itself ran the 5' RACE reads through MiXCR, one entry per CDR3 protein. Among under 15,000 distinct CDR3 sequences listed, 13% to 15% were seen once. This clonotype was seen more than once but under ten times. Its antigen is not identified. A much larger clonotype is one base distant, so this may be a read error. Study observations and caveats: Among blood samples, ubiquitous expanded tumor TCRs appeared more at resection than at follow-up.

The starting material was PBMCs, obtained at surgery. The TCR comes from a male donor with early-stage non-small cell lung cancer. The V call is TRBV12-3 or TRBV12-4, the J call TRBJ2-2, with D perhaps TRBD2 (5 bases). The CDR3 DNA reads TGTGCCAGCAGTTTGATGACCGGGAAGCTGTTTTTT. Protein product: CASSLMTGKLFF.